This T cell receptor beta chain appears in the sequencing data of a study of tumor and adjacent non-tumor tissue in lung cancer. This CDR3 has 14 residues. The germline CDR1 and CDR2 sequences are SGHTA and FQGTGA. TCRbeta libraries were built with three rounds of nested PCR, modified from ARM-PCR. TCRdb itself ran the multiplex PCR reads through MiXCR, one entry per CDR3 protein. Of 100,000 to 150,000 distinct CDR3 sequences listed, 66% are singletons. This sample's RNA came from whole unsorted tissue. Note on this clonotype: One end of the junction is discordant with germline, which a read error may explain.

The gene calls are TRBV7-3 and TRBJ2-5; TRBD2 aligns across 7 bases. The receptor's source is a man aged 25-40 years with non-small cell lung cancer. The sequenced material came from lung tumor tissue. The CDR3 protein is CASSLMSGGETQYF. Here the CDR3 DNA reads TGTGCCAGCAGCTTAATGTCGGGGGGAGAGACGCAGTACTTC.